Listed here are 21 T cell receptor beta chains from one sample, sequenced in a study of blood T cell repertoires in COVID-19 (dated by TCRdb to the early 2020s). Library prep was done by the immunoSEQ multiplex PCR assay. TCRdb holds this immuneACCESS table with in-frame rearrangements only. Some clones are missing; in checked studies, unresolved V genes explain under half, and the rest has no known cause. The table for this sample lists tens of thousands of clones; about 80% of them were counted only once. Together, the top ten hold roughly 18% of the sample. Material: peripheral blood. Receptor source: a man between 65 and 79 years old who had recovered from COVID-19.

This clone was picked up one time. The chain is built from TRBV2 and TRBJ2-3, with TRBD2 matching over 7 bases. The CDR3 has 14 residues. With 8 bases clipped from V and 6 bases from J, the junction kept 11 bases outside the gene matches. Germline CDR1 reads SNHLY; CDR2 reads FYNNEI. CDR3 DNA: TGTGCCAGCCGACTAGCCCTCCTTGACGATACGCAGTATTTT. This gives the protein CASRLALLDDTQYF.

The chain links TRBV11-2 to TRBJ2-7; 7 nucleotides align to TRBD1. V lost 2 bases and J lost 1; bases outside the gene matches: 5. Looked up from germline, CDR1 is SGHAT and CDR2 is FQNNGV. This CDR3 has 15 amino acids. In DNA, the CDR3 is TGTGCCAGCAGCTTAAGGGACAGACTATCCTACGAGCAGTACTTC. Residues: CASSLRDRLSYEQYF.

The J gene is TRBJ2-2, the V gene TRBV5-1; TRBD2 matches at 7 bases. CDR3 length: 15 amino acids. Trimming took 2 bases from V and 7 from J; bases not matched to a gene: 8. Per the germline V gene, CDR1 is SGHRS and CDR2 is YFSETQ. The CDR3 spells CASSFPREGHGELFF. CDR3 nucleotides: TGCGCCAGCAGCTTCCCTAGGGAGGGCCACGGGGAGCTGTTTTTT.

This clone was recorded once. The chain has TRBV6-5 and TRBJ1-2, with TRBD1 matching 9 bases. Trimming took 5 bases from V and 7 from J; bases not matched to a gene: 8. Germline values: CDR1 MNHEY, CDR2 SVGAGI. This CDR3 has 14 residues. The DNA of the CDR3 is TGTGCCAGCAGTCAGGACAGGGGCGAAGGTGGCTACACCTTC. Amino acid sequence: CASSQDRGEGGYTF.

This sequence joins TRBV6-7 and TRBJ2-7, with a weak D call TRBD2 (7 bases). TRBV6-7 counts as an open reading frame of uncertain function. V was cut by 2 bases and J by 4 bases, with 24 bases left in between. The CDR3 totals 18 residues. CDR3 residues: CASSYPGVCLADSYEQYF. Here the CDR3 DNA reads TGTGCCAGCAGTTACCCAGGGGTTTGCCTAGCGGATAGTTACGAGCAGTACTTC.

The chain links TRBV30 to TRBJ2-2, with TRBD2 matching 7 bases. The CDR3 spans 14 residues. The V segment lost 4 bases and the J segment 3 bases; nucleotides outside the gene matches: 5. Germline-derived CDR1 and CDR2 are GTSNPN and SVGIG (reference sequence). CDR3 DNA: TGTGCCTGGACAGCGGGGTTGGACACCGGGGAGCTGTTTTTT. Encoded protein: CAWTAGLDTGELFF.

This clone was counted between two and nine times. This chain connects TRBV5-4 to TRBJ1-6, with 9 bases identical to TRBD1. CDR3 length equals 13 residues. Trimming took 7 bases from V and 7 from J; bases not matched to a gene: 3. Germline V gene sequence: CDR1 SGHNT, CDR2 YYREEE (reference sequence). In nucleotides, the CDR3 is TGTGCCAGCTCGACAGGGGGAAATTCACCCCTCCACTTT. Translated: CASSTGGNSPLHF.

This chain uses TRBV5-4 with TRBJ2-1; 7 nucleotides match TRBD1. In germline, CDR1 is SGHNT, CDR2 YYREEE (reference sequence). The CDR3 length is 15 residues. The V segment lost 0 bases and the J segment 4 bases; nucleotides outside the gene matches: 4. CDR3 residues: CASSLGTGKYNEQFF. The CDR3 DNA reads TGTGCCAGCAGCTTGGGGACAGGAAAATACAATGAGCAGTTCTTC.

The chain links TRBV6-2 or TRBV6-3 to TRBJ2-1; TRBD2 matches at 8 bases. The germline gives CDR1 MNHEY, CDR2 SVGEGT. Germline trimming cut 5 bases from V and 7 bases from J; bases unmatched to any gene: 16. CDR3 length equals 17 residues. In DNA, the CDR3 is TGTGCCAGCAGTCGTCGTTGGGGTGGCGGGAGGCAGAATGAGCAGTTCTTC. Translated, it gives CASSRRWGGGRQNEQFF.

The rearrangement joins TRBV18 to TRBJ1-3; weak D call: TRBD1 (5 bases). V dropped 2 bases and J dropped 0 bases, with 17 bases sitting between them. The CDR3 length is 18 residues. Germline V gene sequence: CDR1 KGHSH, CDR2 LQKENI. The CDR3 loop is CASSPYPQQGRSGNTIYF. The CDR3 coding sequence is TGTGCCAGCTCACCATACCCACAGCAGGGTCGCTCTGGAAACACCATATATTTT.

The V gene is TRBV28, the J gene TRBJ1-2; 8 nucleotides align to TRBD1. The CDR3 is 16 amino acids. V shed 5 bases, J shed 0 bases, and the junction held 8 bases outside the gene matches. Per germline, CDR1 MDHEN and CDR2 SYDVKM. CDR3 DNA: TGTGCCAGCAGTCCATGGACAGGGCAAACTAACTATGGCTACACCTTC. This translates into CASSPWTGQTNYGYTF.

This sequence joins TRBV2 and TRBJ2-3; D is uncertain. Germline CDR1 is SNHLY and CDR2 is FYNNEI. V dropped 3 bases and J dropped 1 base, with 8 bases sitting between them. This CDR3 contains 14 residues. CDR3 in DNA: TGTGCCAGCAGTGACTCGAGCGGCACAGATACGCAGTATTTT. As protein: CASSDSSGTDTQYF.

This clone was detected only a few times. The chain combines TRBV7-9 with TRBJ2-1; TRBD2 matches 9 bases. CDR3 length: 16 residues. The germline CDR1 and CDR2 sequences are SEHNR and FQNEAQ (reference sequence). After removal of 0 bases from V and 7 bases from J, the junction contained 7 bases not matched to a gene. The CDR3 DNA is TGTGCCAGCAGCTTAGCGCCTAGCGGGGCATTAAATGAGCAGTTCTTC. Translating gives CASSLAPSGALNEQFF.

This clone has just one count. The rearrangement uses TRBV19 and TRBJ1-2; TRBD1 aligns across 8 bases. Germline V gene data show CDR1 as LNHDA and CDR2 as SQIVND (reference sequence). CDR3 length: 15 residues. V was clipped by 6 bases and J by 4 bases; unmatched bases: 10. The CDR3, as DNA: TGTGCCAGTAGACTTGACAGGGGCTCCCTCTATGGCTACACCTTC. Its translation is CASRLDRGSLYGYTF.

The chain recombines TRBV9 with TRBJ2-7, with 13 bases fitting TRBD2. Germline CDR1 and CDR2: SGDLS and YYNGEE. With 3 bases clipped from V and 3 bases from J, the junction kept 3 bases outside the gene matches. The CDR3 totals 15 residues. The CDR3 nucleotides read TGTGCCAGCAGCGCGGGGACTAGCGGGAACTACGAGCAGTACTTC. Amino acid sequence: CASSAGTSGNYEQYF.

This clone is a singleton in its sample. The chain combines TRBV4-3 with TRBJ1-5, with 7 bases identical to TRBD1. J was trimmed by 5 bases and V by 0 bases; bases with no gene match: 4. The germline CDR1 and CDR2 sequences are LGHNA and YSLEER. This CDR3 has 15 amino acids. The CDR3 region is CASSQDAQGDQPQHF. The CDR3, as DNA: TGCGCCAGCAGCCAAGATGCCCAGGGGGATCAGCCCCAGCATTTT.

V usage is TRBV20-1 and J usage is TRBJ1-1; unclear D gene. Per the germline V gene, CDR1 is DFQATT and CDR2 is SNEGSKA (reference sequence). V gave up 3 bases and J gave up 5 bases, with 7 bases separating them. This CDR3 is 11 amino acids long. CDR3 in amino acids: CSASRGTEAFF. CDR3 sequence (DNA): TGCAGTGCTAGTCGGGGAACTGAAGCTTTCTTT.

The chain carries TRBV4-3 and TRBJ1-2; 7 nucleotides agree with TRBD1. The CDR3 is 16 residues long. Per germline, CDR1 LGHNA and CDR2 YSLEER. With 3 bases clipped from V and 4 bases from J, the junction kept 11 bases outside the gene matches. The CDR3 coding sequence is TGCGCCAGCAGCCAGCACAGGGGTGATGGTATCTATGGCTACACCTTC. Translated: CASSQHRGDGIYGYTF.

This sequence joins TRBV7-8 and TRBJ1-1; the D gene is possibly TRBD1 (6 bases). Germline values: CDR1 SGHVS, CDR2 FQNEAQ. CDR3 length: 16 residues. The germline V and J ends were trimmed by 4 bases and 0 bases, with 15 bases remaining between them. CDR3 in amino acids: CASSSYSGQVNTEAFF. Here the CDR3 DNA reads TGTGCCAGCAGCTCCTACTCGGGACAAGTGAACACTGAAGCTTTCTTT.

V usage is TRBV7-9 and J usage is TRBJ2-7, with 9 bases fitting TRBD1. Germline assignment: CDR1 SEHNR and CDR2 FQNEAQ (reference sequence). This CDR3 has 16 amino acids. V gave up 5 bases and J gave up 3 bases; unmatched junction bases: 11. The CDR3 nucleotides read TGTGCCAGCAGCAATGTGGGGACAGGGCAATTCTACGAGCAGTACTTC. This encodes CASSNVGTGQFYEQYF.

The V call is TRBV28, the J call TRBJ2-7, with D tentatively TRBD1 (7 bases). Germline V gene sequence: CDR1 MDHEN, CDR2 SYDVKM. The germline V and J ends were trimmed by 7 bases and 2 bases, with 15 bases remaining between them. CDR3 length: 14 residues. The CDR3 protein is CASNTGAGTYEQYF. Written as DNA, the CDR3 is TGTGCCAGCAATACAGGGGCGGGGACCTACGAGCAGTACTTC.